A single T cell receptor beta chain is shown here with its context. Its antigen remains unknown. This specimen belongs to a study of regulatory and conventional T cells in RAG deficiency. Whole-study findings and limits: Shannon entropy fell and Simpson indices rose in RAG-deficient patients. Omenn syndrome and CID/AS patients had roughly 100-fold fewer unique Treg TCR beta sequences, versus approximately 9.8-fold elsewhere. Shorter CDR3s in all patient subsets; >90% Treg-Tconv overlap in Omenn.

Genomic DNA came from blood conventional CD4+ T cells gated CD25-low CD127-high. Using immunoSEQ multiplex PCR, the repertoire was profiled, and TCRdb retains in-frame clones only, with some absent. Altogether approximately 35,000 clones are present, about 80% being singletons, with the ten largest covering 3.4%. The same sample was also used in a study of regulatory T cells. That study adds: The primer mix had 52 TRBV and 13 TRBJ primers. Skewed V and J usage and few unique V-J pairs marked patient repertoires, most in Tregs.

The sample was CD4+ effector T cells sorted from blood. The origin of this receptor is a human donor in good health.

CDR3 loop: CASSLRGTGAGQPQHF. In DNA, the CDR3 is TGTGCCAGCAGCTTGCGTGGGACAGGGGCTGGTCAGCCCCAGCATTTT. The gene calls are TRBV5-6 and TRBJ1-5, with 10 bases aligning to TRBD1. CDR1 SGHDT and CDR2 YYEEEE come from the germline V gene. The CDR3 covers 16 residues. The V segment lost 1 base and the J segment 6 bases; nucleotides outside the gene matches: 7.